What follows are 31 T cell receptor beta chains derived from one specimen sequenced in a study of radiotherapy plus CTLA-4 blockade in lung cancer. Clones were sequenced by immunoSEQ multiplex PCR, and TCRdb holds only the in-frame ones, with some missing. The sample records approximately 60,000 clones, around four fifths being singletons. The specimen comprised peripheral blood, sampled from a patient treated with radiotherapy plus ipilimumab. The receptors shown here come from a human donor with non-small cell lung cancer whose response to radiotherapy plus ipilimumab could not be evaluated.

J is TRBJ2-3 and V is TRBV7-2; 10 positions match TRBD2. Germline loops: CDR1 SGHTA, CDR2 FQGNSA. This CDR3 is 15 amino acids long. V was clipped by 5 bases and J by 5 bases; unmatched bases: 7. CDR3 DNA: TGTGCCAGCAGCGTATCCTGGACTAGCGGAGATACGCAGTATTTT. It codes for CASSVSWTSGDTQYF.

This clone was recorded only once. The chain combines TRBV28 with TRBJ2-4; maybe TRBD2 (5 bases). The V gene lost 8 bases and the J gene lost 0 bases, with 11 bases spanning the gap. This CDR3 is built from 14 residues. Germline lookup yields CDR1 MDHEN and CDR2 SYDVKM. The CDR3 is CASSTILAKNIQYF. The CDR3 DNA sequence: TGTGCCAGCTCGACTATACTAGCCAAAAACATTCAGTACTTC.

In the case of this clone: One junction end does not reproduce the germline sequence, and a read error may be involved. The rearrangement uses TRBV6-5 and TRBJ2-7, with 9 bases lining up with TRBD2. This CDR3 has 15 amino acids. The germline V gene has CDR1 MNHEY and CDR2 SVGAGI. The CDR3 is CASRRGGGTSHEQYF. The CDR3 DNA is TGTGCCAGCAGACGCGGGGGGGGCACCTCCCACGAGCAGTACTTC.

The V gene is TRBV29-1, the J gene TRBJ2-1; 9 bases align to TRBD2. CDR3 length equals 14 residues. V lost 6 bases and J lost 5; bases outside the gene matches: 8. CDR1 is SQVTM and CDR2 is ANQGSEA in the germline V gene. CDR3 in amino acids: CSVLAGVNNNEQFF. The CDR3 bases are TGCAGCGTCTTAGCGGGAGTTAATAACAATGAGCAGTTCTTC.

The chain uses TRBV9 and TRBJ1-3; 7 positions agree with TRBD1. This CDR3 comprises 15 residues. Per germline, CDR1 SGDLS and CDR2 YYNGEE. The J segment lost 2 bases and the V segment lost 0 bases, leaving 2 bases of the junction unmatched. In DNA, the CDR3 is TGTGCCAGCAGCGTAGGACAGGGACCTGGAAACACCATATATTTT. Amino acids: CASSVGQGPGNTIYF.

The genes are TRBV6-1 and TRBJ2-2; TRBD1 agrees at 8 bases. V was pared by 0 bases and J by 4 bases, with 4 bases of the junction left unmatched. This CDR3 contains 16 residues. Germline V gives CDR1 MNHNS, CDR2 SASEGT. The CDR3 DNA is TGTGCCAGCAGTGAAGCGTACAGGGGGTCCACCGGGGAGCTGTTTTTT. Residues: CASSEAYRGSTGELFF.

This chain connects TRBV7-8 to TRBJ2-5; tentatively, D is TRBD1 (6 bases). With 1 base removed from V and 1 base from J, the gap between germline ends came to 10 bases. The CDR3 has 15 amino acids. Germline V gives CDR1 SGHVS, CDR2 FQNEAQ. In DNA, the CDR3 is TGTGCCAGCAGCTTAGTGCAGGGGACCCAAGAGACCCAGTACTTC. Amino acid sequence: CASSLVQGTQETQYF.

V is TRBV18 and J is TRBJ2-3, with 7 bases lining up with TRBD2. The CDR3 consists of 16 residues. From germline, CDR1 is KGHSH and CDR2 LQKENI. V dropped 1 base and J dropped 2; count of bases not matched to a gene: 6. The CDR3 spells CASSPRRLATTDTQYF. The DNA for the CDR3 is TGTGCCAGCTCACCACGGCGACTAGCAACCACAGATACGCAGTATTTT.

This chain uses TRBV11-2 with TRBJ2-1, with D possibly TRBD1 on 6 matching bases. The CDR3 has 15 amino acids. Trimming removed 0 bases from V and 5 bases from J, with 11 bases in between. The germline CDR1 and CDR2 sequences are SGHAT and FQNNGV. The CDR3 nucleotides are TGTGCCAGCAGCTTAGATCTAACAGGGCACAATGAGCAGTTCTTC. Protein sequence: CASSLDLTGHNEQFF. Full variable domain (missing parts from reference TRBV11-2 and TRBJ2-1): EAGVAQSPRYKIIEKRQSVAFWCNPISGHATLYWYQQILGQGPKLLIQFQNNGVVDDSQLPKDRFSAERLKGVDSTLKIQPAKLEDSAVYLCASSLDLTGHNEQFFGPGTRLTVL.

The CDR3 DNA is TGTGCAAGTCGGCTTATAAGAGGAAACACTGAAGCTTTCTTT. It encodes CASRLIRGNTEAFF. This chain uses TRBV12-2 with TRBJ1-1. TRBV12-2 is flagged as a pseudogene. The CDR3 contains 14 residues.

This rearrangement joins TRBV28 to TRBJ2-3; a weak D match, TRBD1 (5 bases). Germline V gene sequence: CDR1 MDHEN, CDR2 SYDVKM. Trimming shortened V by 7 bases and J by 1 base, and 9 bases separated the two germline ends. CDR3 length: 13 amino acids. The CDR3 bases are TGTGCCAGCACCCAAGGGGGCACAGATACGCAGTATTTT. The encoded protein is CASTQGGTDTQYF.

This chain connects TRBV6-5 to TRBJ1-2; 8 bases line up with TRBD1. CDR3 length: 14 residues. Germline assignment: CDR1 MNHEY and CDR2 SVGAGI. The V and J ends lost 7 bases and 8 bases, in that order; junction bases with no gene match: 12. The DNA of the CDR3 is TGTGCCAGCACCAGCCTCCAGGGACAGGTCGGCTACACCTTC. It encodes CASTSLQGQVGYTF.

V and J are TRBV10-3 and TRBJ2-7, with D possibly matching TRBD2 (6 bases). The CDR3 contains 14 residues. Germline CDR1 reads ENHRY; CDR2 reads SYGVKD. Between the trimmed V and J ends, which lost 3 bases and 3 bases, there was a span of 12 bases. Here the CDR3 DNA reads TGTGCCATCAGTGACACGGGACTCCTCTACGAGCAGTACTTC. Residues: CAISDTGLLYEQYF.

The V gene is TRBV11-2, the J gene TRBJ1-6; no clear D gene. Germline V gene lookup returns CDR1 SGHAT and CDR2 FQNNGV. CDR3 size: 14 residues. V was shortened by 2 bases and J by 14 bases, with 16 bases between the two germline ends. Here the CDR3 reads CASSLLGESIALHF. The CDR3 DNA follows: TGTGCCAGCAGCTTACTCGGAGAGTCAATCGCCCTCCACTTT.

The CDR3 DNA is TGTGCCAGCTCACCATTTCCTAGCGGTGCCTCCTACAATGAGCAGTTCTTC. Its protein is CASSPFPSGASYNEQFF. The V call is TRBV18, the J call TRBJ2-1, with TRBD2 matching 7 bases. The CDR3 is made up of 17 amino acids. The V and J ends lost 2 bases and 0 bases, in that order; junction bases with no gene match: 7. Germline values: CDR1 KGHSH, CDR2 LQKENI.

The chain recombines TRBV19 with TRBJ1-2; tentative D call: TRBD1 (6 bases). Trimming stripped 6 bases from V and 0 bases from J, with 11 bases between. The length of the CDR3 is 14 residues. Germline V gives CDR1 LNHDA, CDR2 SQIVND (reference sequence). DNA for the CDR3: TGTGCCAGTAGCCCGACAGGCACTAACTATGGCTACACCTTC. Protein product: CASSPTGTNYGYTF.

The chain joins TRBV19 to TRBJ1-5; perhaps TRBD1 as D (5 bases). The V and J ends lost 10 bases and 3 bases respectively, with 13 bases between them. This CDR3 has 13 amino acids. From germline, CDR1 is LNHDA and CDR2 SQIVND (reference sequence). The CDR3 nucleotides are TGTGCCACCACCACCAGGGACAATCAGCCCCAGCATTTT. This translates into CATTTRDNQPQHF.

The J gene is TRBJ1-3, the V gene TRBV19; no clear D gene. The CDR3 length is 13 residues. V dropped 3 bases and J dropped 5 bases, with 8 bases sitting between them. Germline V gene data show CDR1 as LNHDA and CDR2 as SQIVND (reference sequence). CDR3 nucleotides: TGTGCCAGTAGTATCCAGGCGCGAAACACCATATATTTT. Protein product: CASSIQARNTIYF.

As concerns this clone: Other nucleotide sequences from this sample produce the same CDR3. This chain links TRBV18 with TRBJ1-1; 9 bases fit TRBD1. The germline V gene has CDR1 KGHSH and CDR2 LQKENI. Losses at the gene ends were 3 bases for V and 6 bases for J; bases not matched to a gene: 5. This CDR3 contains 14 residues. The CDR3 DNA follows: TGTGCCAGCTCACCCGGACAGGGGAGGGCTGAAGCTTTCTTT. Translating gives CASSPGQGRAEAFF.

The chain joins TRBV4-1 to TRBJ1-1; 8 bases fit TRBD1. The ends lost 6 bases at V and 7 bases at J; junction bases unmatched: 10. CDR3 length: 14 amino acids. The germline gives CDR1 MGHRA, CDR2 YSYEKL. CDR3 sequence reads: CASSDGQGLNEAFF. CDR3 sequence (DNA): TGCGCCAGCAGTGACGGACAGGGACTAAATGAAGCTTTCTTT.

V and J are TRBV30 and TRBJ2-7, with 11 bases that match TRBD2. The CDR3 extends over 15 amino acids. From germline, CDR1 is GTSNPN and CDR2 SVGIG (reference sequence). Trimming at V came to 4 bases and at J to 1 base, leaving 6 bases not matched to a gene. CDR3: CAWTTGTSGSYEQYF. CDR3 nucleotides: TGTGCCTGGACAACCGGGACTAGCGGATCCTACGAGCAGTACTTC.

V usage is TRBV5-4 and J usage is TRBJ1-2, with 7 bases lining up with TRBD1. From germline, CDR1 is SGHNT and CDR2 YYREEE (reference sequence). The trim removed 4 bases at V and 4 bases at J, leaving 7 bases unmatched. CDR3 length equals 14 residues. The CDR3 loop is CASSPGDSGYGYTF. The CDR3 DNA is TGTGCCAGCAGCCCGGGGGACAGCGGCTATGGCTACACCTTC.

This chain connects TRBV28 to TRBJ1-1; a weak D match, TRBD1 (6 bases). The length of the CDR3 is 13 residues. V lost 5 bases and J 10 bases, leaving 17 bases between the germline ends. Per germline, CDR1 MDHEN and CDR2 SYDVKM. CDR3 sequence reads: CASSPQGQALAFF. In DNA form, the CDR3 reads TGTGCCAGCAGTCCACAGGGCCAGGCCTTAGCTTTCTTT.

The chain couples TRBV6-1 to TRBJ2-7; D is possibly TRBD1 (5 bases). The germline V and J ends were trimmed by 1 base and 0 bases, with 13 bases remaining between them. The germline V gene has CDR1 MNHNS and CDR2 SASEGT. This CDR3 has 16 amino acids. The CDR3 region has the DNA TGTGCCAGCAGTGAAGATGGGCAGGGCTTCTCCTACGAGCAGTACTTC. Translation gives CASSEDGQGFSYEQYF.

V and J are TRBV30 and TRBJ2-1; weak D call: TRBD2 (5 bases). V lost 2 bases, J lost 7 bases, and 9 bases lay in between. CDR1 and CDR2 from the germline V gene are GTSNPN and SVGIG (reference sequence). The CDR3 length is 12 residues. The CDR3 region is CAWSHPGNEQFF. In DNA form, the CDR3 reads TGTGCCTGGAGTCACCCGGGGAATGAGCAGTTCTTC.

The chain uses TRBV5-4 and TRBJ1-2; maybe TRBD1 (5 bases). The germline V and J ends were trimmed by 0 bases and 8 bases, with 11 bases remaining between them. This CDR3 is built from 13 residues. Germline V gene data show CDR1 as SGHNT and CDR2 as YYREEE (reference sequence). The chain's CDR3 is CASSLVGGFGYTF. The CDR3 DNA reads TGTGCCAGCAGCTTGGTCGGGGGATTCGGCTACACCTTC.

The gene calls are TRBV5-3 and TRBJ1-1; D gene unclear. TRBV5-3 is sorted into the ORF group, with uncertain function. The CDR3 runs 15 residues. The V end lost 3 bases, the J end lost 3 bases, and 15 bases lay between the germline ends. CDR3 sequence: CARSYPWVEYTEAFF. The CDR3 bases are TGTGCCAGAAGCTATCCCTGGGTGGAGTACACTGAAGCTTTCTTT.

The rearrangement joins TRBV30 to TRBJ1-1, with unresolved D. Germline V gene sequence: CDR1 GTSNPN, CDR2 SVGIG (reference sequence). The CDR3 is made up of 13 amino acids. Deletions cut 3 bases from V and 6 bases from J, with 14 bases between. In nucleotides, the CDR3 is TGTGCCTGGAGGAGGGCGGGGAGCGCTGAAGCTTTCTTT. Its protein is CAWRRAGSAEAFF.

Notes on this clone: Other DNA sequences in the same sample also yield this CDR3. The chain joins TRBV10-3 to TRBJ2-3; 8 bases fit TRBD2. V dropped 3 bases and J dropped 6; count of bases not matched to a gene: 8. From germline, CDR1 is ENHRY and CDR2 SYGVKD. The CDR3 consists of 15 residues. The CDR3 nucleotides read TGTGCCATCAGTGATTCTCCGAGACTAGCGGATACGCAGTATTTT. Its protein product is CAISDSPRLADTQYF.

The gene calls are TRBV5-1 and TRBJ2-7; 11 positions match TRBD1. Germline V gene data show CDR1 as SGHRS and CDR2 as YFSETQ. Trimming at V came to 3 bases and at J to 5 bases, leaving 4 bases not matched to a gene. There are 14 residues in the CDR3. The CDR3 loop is CASSSGQGADEQYF. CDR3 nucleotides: TGCGCCAGCAGCTCCGGACAGGGGGCCGACGAGCAGTACTTC.

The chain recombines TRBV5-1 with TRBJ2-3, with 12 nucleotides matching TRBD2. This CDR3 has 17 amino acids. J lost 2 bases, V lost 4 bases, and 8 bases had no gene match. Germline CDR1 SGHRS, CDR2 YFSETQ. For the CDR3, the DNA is TGCGCCAGCAGCCCTAGACTAGCGGGGGAGGTCACAGATACGCAGTATTTT. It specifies CASSPRLAGEVTDTQYF.